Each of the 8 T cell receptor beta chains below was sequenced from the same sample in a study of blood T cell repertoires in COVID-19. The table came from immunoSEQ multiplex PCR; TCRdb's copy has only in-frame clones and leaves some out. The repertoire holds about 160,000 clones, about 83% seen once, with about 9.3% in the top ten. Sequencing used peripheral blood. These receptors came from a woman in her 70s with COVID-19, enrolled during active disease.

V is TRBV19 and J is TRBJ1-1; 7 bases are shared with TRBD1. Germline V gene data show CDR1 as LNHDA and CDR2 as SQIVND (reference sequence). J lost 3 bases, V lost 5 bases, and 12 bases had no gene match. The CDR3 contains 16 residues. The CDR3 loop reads CASSPRQGRLDTEAFF. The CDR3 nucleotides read TGTGCCAGTAGTCCGCGACAGGGCCGGTTGGACACTGAAGCTTTCTTT.

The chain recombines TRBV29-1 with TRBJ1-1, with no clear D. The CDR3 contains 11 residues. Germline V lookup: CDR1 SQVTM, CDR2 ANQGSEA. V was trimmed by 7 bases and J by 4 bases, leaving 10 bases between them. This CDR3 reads CSGRGATEAFF. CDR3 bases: TGCAGCGGACGGGGAGCCACTGAAGCTTTCTTT.

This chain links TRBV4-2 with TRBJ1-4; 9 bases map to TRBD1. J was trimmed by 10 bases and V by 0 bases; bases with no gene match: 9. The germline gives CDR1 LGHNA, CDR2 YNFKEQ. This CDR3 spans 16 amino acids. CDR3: CASSQETGQGRGKLFF. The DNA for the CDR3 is TGTGCCAGCAGCCAAGAGACGGGACAGGGCCGGGGAAAACTGTTTTTT.

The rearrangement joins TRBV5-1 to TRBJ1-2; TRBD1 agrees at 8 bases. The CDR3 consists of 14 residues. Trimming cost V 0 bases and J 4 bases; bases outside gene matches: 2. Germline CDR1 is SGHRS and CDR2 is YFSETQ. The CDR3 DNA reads TGCGCCAGCAGCTTGGCGACAGGGGTCTATGGCTACACCTTC. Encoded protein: CASSLATGVYGYTF.

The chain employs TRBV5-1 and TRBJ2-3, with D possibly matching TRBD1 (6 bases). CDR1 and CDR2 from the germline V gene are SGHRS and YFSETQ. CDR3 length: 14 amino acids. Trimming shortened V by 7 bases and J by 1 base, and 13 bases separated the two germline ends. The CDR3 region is CASRWDIRTDTQYF. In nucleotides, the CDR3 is TGCGCCAGCCGATGGGACATTCGCACAGATACGCAGTATTTT.

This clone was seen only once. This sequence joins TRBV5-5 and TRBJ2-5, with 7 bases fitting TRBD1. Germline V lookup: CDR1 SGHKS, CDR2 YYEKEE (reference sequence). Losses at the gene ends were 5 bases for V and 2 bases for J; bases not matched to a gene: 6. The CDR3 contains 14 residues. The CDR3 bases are TGTGCCAGCAGTCTTCGGACAGGACAAGAGACCCAGTACTTC. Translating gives CASSLRTGQETQYF.

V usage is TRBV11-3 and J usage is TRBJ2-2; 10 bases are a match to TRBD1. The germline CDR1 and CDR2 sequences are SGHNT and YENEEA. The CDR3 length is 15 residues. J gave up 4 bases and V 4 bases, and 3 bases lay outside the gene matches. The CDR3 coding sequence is TGTGCCAGCAGCTCAAGGACAGGGGGCACCGGGGAGCTGTTTTTT. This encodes CASSSRTGGTGELFF.

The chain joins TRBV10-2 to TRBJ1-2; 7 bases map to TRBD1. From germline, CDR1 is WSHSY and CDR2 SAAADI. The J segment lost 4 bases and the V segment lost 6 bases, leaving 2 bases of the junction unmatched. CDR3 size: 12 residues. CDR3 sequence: CASRGDSYGYTF. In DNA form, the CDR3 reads TGCGCCAGCAGGGGGGACAGCTATGGCTACACCTTC.